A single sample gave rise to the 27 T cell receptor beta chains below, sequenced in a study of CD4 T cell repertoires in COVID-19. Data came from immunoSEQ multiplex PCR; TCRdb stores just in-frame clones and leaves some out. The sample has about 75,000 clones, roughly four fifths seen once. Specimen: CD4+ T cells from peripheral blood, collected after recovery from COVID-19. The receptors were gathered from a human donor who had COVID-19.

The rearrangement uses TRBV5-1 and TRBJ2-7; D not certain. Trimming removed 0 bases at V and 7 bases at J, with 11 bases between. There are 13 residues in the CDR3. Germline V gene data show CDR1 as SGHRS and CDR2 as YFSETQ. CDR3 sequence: CASSLDFSSEQYF. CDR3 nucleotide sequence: TGCGCCAGCAGCTTGGATTTCTCGTCGGAGCAGTACTTC.

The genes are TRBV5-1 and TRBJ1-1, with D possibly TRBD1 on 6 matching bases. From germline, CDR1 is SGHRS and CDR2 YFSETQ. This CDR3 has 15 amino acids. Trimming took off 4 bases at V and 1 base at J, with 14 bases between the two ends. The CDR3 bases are TGCGCCAGCAGCCCCCAGACAGGTACGAACACTGAAGCTTTCTTT. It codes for CASSPQTGTNTEAFF.

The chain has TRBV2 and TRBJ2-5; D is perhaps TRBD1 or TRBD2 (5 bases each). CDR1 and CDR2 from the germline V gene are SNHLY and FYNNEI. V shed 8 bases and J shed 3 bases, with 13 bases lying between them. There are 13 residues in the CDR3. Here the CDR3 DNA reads TGTGCCAGCGCAGAGGGGATGAAAGAGACCCAGTACTTC. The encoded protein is CASAEGMKETQYF.

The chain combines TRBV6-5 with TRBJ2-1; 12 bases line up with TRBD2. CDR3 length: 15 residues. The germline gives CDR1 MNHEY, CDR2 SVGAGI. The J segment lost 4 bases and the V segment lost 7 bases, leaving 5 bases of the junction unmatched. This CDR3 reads CASTSLAGGYNEQFF. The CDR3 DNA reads TGTGCCAGCACTTCACTAGCGGGAGGATACAATGAGCAGTTCTTC.

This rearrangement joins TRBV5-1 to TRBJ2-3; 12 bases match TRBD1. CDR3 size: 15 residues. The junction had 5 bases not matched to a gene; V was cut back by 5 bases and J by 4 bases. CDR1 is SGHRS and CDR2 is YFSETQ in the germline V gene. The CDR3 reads CASSGTGGVPDTQYF. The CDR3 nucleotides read TGCGCCAGCAGTGGGACAGGGGGCGTTCCAGATACGCAGTATTTT. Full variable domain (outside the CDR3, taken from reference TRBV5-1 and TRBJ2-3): KAGVTQTPRYLIKTRGQQVTLSCSPISGHRSVSWYQQTPGQGLQFLFEYFSETQRNKGNFPGRFSGRQFSNSRSEMNVSTLELGDSALYLCASSGTGGVPDTQYFGPGTRLTVL.

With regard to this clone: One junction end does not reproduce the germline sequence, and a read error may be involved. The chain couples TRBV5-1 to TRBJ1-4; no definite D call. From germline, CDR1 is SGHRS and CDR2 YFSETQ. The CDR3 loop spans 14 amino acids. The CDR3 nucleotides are TGCGCCAGCTCAAGGTACAAAGAAGAAAAACTGTCCCGTTTT. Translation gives CASSRYKEEKLSRF.

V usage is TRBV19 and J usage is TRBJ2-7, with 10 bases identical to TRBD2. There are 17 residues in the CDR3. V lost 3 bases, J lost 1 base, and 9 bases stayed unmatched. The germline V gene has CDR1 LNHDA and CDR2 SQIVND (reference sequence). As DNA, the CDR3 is TGTGCCAGTAGTATCCGACCCGGACTAGCGGTATCCTACGAGCAGTACTTC. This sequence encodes CASSIRPGLAVSYEQYF.

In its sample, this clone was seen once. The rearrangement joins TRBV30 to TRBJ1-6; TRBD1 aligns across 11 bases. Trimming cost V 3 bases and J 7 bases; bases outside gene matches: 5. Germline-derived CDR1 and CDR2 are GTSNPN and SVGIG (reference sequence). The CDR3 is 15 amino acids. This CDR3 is CAWRNRDRGNSPLHF. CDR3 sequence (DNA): TGTGCCTGGAGGAACCGGGACAGGGGGAATTCACCCCTCCACTTT. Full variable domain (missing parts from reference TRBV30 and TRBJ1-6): SQTIHQWPATLVQPVGSPLSLECTVEGTSNPNLYWYRQAAGRGLQLLFYSVGIGQISSEVPQNLSASRPQDRQFILSSKKLLLSDSGFYLCAWRNRDRGNSPLHFGNGTRLTVT.

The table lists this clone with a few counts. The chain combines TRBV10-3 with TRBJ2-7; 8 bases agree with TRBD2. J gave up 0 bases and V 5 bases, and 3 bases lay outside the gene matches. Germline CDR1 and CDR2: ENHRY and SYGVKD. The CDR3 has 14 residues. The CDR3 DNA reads TGTGCCATCAGTAAAAGCGGGGGCTCCTACGAGCAGTACTTC. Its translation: CAISKSGGSYEQYF.

The CDR3: CASSLTSSAGRTQYF. CDR3 nucleotide sequence: TGCGCCAGCAGCTTAACCTCATCAGCCGGGAGGACCCAGTACTTC. V gene TRBV5-1 combines with J gene TRBJ2-5, with D possibly TRBD2 on 6 matching bases. CDR1 and CDR2 (germline): SGHRS, YFSETQ. Trimming stripped 2 bases from V and 7 bases from J, with 18 bases between. The CDR3 spans 15 residues.

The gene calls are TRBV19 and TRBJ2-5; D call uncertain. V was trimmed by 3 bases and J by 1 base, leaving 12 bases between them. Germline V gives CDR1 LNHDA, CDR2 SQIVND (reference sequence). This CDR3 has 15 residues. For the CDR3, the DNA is TGTGCCAGTAGTATCTCGAAGGAACTCCAAGAGACCCAGTACTTC. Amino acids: CASSISKELQETQYF. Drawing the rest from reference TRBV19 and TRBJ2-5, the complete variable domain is DGGITQSPKYLFRKEGQNVTLSCEQNLNHDAMYWYRQDPGQGLRLIYYSQIVNDFQKGDIAEGYSVSREKKESFPLTVTSAQKNPTAFYLCASSISKELQETQYFGPGTRLLVL.

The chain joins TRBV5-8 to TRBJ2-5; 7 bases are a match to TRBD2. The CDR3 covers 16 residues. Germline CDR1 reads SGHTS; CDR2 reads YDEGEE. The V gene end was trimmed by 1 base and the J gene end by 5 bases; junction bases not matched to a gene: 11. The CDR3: CASSLLGGEDQETQYF. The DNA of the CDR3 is TGTGCCAGCAGCTTGCTGGGAGGGGAGGATCAGGAGACCCAGTACTTC.

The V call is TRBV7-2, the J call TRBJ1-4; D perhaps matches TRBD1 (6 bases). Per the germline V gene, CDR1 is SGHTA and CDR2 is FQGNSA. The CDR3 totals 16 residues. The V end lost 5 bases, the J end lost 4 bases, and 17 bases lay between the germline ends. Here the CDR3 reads CASSLGGAALNEKLFF. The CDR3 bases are TGTGCCAGCAGCCTCGGGGGGGCAGCGCTTAATGAAAAACTGTTTTTT.

The CDR3 region is CASSHYSGYQPQHF. CDR3 bases: TGTGCCAGTAGTCACTACTCAGGCTATCAGCCCCAGCATTTT. The chain couples TRBV19 to TRBJ1-5, with no clear D. CDR3 length: 14 amino acids. CDR1 is LNHDA, CDR2 SQIVND, per germline (reference sequence). Trimming cost V 5 bases and J 5 bases, with 13 bases left between them.

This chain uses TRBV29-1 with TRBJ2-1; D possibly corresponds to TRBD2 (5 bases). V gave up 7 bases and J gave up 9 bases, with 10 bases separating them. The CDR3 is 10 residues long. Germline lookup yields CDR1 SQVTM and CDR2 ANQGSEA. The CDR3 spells CSGLGGEQFF. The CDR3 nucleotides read TGCAGCGGCCTAGGAGGTGAGCAGTTCTTC.

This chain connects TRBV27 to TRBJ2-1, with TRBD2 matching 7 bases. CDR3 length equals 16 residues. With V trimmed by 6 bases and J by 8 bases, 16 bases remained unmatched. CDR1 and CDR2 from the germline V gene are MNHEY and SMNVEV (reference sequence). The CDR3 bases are TGTGCCAGCAGACTCAGCTCTAGCGGAGATCCACATGAGCAGTTCTTC. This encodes CASRLSSSGDPHEQFF.

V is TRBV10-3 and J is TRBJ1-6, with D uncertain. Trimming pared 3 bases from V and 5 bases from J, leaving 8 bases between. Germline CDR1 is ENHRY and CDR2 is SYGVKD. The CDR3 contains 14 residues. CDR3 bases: TGTGCCATCAGTGACGGCATAGATAATTCACCCCTCCACTTT. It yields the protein CAISDGIDNSPLHF.

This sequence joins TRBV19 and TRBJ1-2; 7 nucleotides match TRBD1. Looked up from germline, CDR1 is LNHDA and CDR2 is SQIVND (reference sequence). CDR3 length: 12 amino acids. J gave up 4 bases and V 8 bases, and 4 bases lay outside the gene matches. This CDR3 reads CASHTGVYGYTF. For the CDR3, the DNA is TGTGCCAGTCACACAGGGGTCTATGGCTACACCTTC.

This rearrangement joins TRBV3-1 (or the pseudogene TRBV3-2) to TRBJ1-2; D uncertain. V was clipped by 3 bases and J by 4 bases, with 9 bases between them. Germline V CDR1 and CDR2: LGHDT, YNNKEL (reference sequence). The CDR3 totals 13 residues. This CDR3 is CASSQGLGYGYTF. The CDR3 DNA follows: TGTGCCAGCAGCCAGGGGTTAGGCTATGGCTACACCTTC.

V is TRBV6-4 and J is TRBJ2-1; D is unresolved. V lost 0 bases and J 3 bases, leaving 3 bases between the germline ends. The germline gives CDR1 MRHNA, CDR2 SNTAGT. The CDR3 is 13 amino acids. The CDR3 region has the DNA TGTGCCAGCAGTGACTCGGACTACAATGAGCAGTTCTTC. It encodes CASSDSDYNEQFF.

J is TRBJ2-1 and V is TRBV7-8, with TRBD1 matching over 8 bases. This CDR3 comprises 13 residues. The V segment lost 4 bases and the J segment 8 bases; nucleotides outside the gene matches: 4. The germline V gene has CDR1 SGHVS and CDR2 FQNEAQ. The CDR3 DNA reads TGTGCCAGCAGCTCAGACAGGGGAGATGAGCAGTTCTTC. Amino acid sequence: CASSSDRGDEQFF.

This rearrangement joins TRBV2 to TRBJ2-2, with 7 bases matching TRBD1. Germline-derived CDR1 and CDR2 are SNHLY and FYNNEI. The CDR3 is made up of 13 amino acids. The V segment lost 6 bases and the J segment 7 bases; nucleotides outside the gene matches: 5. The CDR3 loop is CASSAQGVGELFF. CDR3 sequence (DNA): TGTGCCAGCAGCGCTCAGGGGGTCGGGGAGCTGTTTTTT.

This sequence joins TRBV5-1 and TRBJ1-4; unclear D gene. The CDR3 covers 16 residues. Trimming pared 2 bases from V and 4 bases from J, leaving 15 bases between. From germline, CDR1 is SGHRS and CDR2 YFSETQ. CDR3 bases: TGCGCCAGCAGCTTAGGGTCAGGATTTATTAATGAAAAACTGTTTTTT. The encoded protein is CASSLGSGFINEKLFF.

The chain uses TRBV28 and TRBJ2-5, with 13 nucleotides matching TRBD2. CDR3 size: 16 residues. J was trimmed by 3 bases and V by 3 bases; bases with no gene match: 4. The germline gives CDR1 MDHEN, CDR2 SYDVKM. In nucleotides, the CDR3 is TGTGCCAGCAGTTTCCTCGGACTAGCGGGAGAAGAGACCCAGTACTTC. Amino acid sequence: CASSFLGLAGEETQYF.

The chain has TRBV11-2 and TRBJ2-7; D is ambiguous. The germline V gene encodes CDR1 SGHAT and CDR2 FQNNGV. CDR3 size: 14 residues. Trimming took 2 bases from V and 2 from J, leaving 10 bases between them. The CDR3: CASSLMRRTYEQYF. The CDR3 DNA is TGTGCCAGCAGCTTAATGCGCCGTACCTACGAGCAGTACTTC.

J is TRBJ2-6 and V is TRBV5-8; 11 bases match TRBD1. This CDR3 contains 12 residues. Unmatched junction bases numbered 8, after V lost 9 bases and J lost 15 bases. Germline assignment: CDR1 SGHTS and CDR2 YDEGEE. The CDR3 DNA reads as TGTGCCACGGGACAGGGGGAATGGTCCCTGACTTTC. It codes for CATGQGEWSLTF.

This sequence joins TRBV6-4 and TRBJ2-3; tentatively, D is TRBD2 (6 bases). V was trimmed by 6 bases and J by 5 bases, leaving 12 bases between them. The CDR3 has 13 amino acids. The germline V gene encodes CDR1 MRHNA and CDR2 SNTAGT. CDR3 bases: TGTGCCAGCAGAAACGGAGGGGAAGATACGCAGTATTTT. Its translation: CASRNGGEDTQYF.